A selection of T cell receptor beta chains follows, all from one sample in a study of blood T cell repertoires in COVID-19. Using immunoSEQ multiplex PCR, the repertoire was profiled, and TCRdb retains in-frame clones only, with some absent. The data show 200,000 to 250,000 clones, 86% seen once. Sequenced: peripheral blood. Receptors originate from a man under 40 who had recovered from COVID-19. Each CDR3 is given with its conserved first and last residue. D genes are given only for firm matches. Clone size is given for some rows only: seen once, a few or many times, or a class if the clone is expanded.

CDR3 length: 13; clone size: -; V gene: TRBV27; D gene: -; J gene: TRBJ1-4; CDR3 DNA: TGTGCCAGCAGTTTTACGTCCGGTCAAAAACTGTTTTTT; CDR3 protein: CASSFTSGQKLFF
CDR3 length: 14; clone size: -; V gene: TRBV5-6; D gene: -; J gene: TRBJ1-1; CDR3 DNA: TGTGCCAGCAGCTTAGGAGGATCCCTCACTGAAGCTTTCTTT; CDR3 protein: CASSLGGSLTEAFF
CDR3 length: 16; clone size: -; V gene: TRBV4-2; D gene: -; J gene: TRBJ2-1; CDR3 DNA: TGTGCCAGCAGCCAAGGGAAGGGGGGGGATTACAATGAGCAGTTCTTC; CDR3 protein: CASSQGKGGDYNEQFF
CDR3 length: 17; clone size: -; V gene: TRBV30; D gene: -; J gene: TRBJ1-2; CDR3 DNA: TGTGCCTGGAGAGGGCAGGGGAGCAAGTCACCTAACTATGGCTACACCTTC; CDR3 protein: CAWRGQGSKSPNYGYTF
CDR3 length: 13; clone size: -; V gene: TRBV9; D gene: TRBD1; J gene: TRBJ1-2; CDR3 DNA: TGTGCCAGCAGCGAGAACAGGGGAACTGGCTACACCTTC; CDR3 protein: CASSENRGTGYTF
CDR3 length: 14; clone size: -; V gene: TRBV14; D gene: TRBD1; J gene: TRBJ2-7; CDR3 DNA: TGTGCCAGCAGTTCCGGGGACAGTTCCTACGAGCAGTACTTC; CDR3 protein: CASSSGDSSYEQYF
CDR3 length: 15; clone size: few; V gene: TRBV14; D gene: TRBD2; J gene: TRBJ2-7; CDR3 DNA: TGTGCCAGCAGCCTACTAGCGGGGCTATCCTACGAGCAGTACTTC; CDR3 protein: CASSLLAGLSYEQYF
CDR3 length: 14; clone size: -; V gene: TRBV30; D gene: -; J gene: TRBJ1-2; CDR3 DNA: TGTGCCCGCCGCCGATGGGGGGGTAGCTATGGCTACACCTTC; CDR3 protein: CARRRWGGSYGYTF
CDR3 length: 15; clone size: -; V gene: TRBV6-1; D gene: -; J gene: TRBJ1-2; CDR3 DNA: TGTGCCAGCAGTGAAACTCGTCACCTAAACTATGGCTACACCTTC; CDR3 protein: CASSETRHLNYGYTF
CDR3 length: 14; clone size: few; V gene: TRBV6-4; D gene: -; J gene: TRBJ2-2; CDR3 DNA: TGTGCCAGCAGTGGGACAGACAACACCGGGGAGCTGTTTTTT; CDR3 protein: CASSGTDNTGELFF
CDR3 length: 15; clone size: -; V gene: TRBV5-1; D gene: TRBD2; J gene: TRBJ2-5; CDR3 DNA: TGCGCCAGCAGGAAAGGAGCGGGGGGCCTAGAGACCCAGTACTTC; CDR3 protein: CASRKGAGGLETQYF
CDR3 length: 15; clone size: -; V gene: TRBV5-4; D gene: TRBD2; J gene: TRBJ2-3; CDR3 DNA: TGTGCCAGCAGCCGCCCTCTAGCGGGCACAGATACGCAGTATTTT; CDR3 protein: CASSRPLAGTDTQYF
CDR3 length: 14; clone size: -; V gene: TRBV11-1; D gene: TRBD1; J gene: TRBJ2-7; CDR3 DNA: TGTGCCAGCAGCTTAGGACCCAGGGGGTACGAGCAGTACTTC; CDR3 protein: CASSLGPRGYEQYF
CDR3 length: 15; clone size: -; V gene: TRBV12-5; D gene: -; J gene: TRBJ1-2; CDR3 DNA: TGTGCTAGTGGTTTGTCCCCGGGAAGTGGATATGGCTACACCTTC; CDR3 protein: CASGLSPGSGYGYTF
CDR3 length: 18; clone size: once; V gene: TRBV18; D gene: TRBD2; J gene: TRBJ2-3; CDR3 DNA: TGTGCCAGCTCACCAAGCCTAGCGGGGGGGTTCCACACAGATACGCAGTATTTT; CDR3 protein: CASSPSLAGGFHTDTQYF
CDR3 length: 13; clone size: -; V gene: TRBV12-3/TRBV12-4; D gene: TRBD1; J gene: TRBJ1-2; CDR3 DNA: TGTGCCAGCAGTTACCGGGACAGGGGTGGCTACACCTTC; CDR3 protein: CASSYRDRGGYTF
CDR3 length: 15; clone size: -; V gene: TRBV19; D gene: -; J gene: TRBJ2-3; CDR3 DNA: TGTGCCAGCATCTCGGGCAGGGCGGGCACAGATACGCAGTATTTT; CDR3 protein: CASISGRAGTDTQYF
CDR3 length: 13; clone size: -; V gene: TRBV10-2; D gene: -; J gene: TRBJ1-6; CDR3 DNA: TGCGCCAGCACCGACAGTTATAATTCACCCCTCCACTTT; CDR3 protein: CASTDSYNSPLHF
CDR3 length: 15; clone size: few; V gene: TRBV6-2/TRBV6-3; D gene: -; J gene: TRBJ2-7; CDR3 DNA: TGTGCCAGCAGTTACTCGGGGGGGCCGGGTAGCGAGCAGTACTTC; CDR3 protein: CASSYSGGPGSEQYF
CDR3 length: 14; clone size: -; V gene: TRBV10-3; D gene: -; J gene: TRBJ1-2; CDR3 DNA: TGTGCCATAGCCCTTACTTTAGCTAACTATGGCTACACCTTC; CDR3 protein: CAIALTLANYGYTF
CDR3 length: 17; clone size: -; V gene: TRBV7-9; D gene: TRBD2; J gene: TRBJ2-7; CDR3 DNA: TGTGCCAGCAGCTTAGGACTAGCGGGGGGCCCTTCCTACGAGCAGTACTTC; CDR3 protein: CASSLGLAGGPSYEQYF
CDR3 length: 16; clone size: once; V gene: TRBV19; D gene: -; J gene: TRBJ1-1; CDR3 DNA: TGTGCCAGTAGTATCTTGGACAGCCCCATGAACACTGAAGCTTTCTTT; CDR3 protein: CASSILDSPMNTEAFF
CDR3 length: 16; clone size: -; V gene: TRBV19; D gene: TRBD1; J gene: TRBJ2-1; CDR3 DNA: TGTGCCAGTAGTCCTCAACAGGGGGCAATTCCCAATGAGCAGTTCTTC; CDR3 protein: CASSPQQGAIPNEQFF
CDR3 length: 15; clone size: -; V gene: TRBV5-1; D gene: TRBD1; J gene: TRBJ1-4; CDR3 DNA: TGCGCCAGCAGCCTTTCGACAGGGGGCCTTGAAAAACTGTTTTTT; CDR3 protein: CASSLSTGGLEKLFF
CDR3 length: 17; clone size: -; V gene: TRBV7-8; D gene: TRBD1; J gene: TRBJ2-6; CDR3 DNA: TGTGCCAGCAGCCCGACAGGGTACCTCTCTGGGGCCAACGTCCTGACTTTC; CDR3 protein: CASSPTGYLSGANVLTF
CDR3 length: 13; clone size: -; V gene: TRBV10-1; D gene: -; J gene: TRBJ1-5; CDR3 DNA: TGCGCCAGCAGTGAGTCGACAGCACAGCCCCAGCATTTT; CDR3 protein: CASSESTAQPQHF
CDR3 length: 15; clone size: -; V gene: TRBV11-2; D gene: TRBD1; J gene: TRBJ1-4; CDR3 DNA: TGTGCCAGCAGCCAAAGGGGGCAGGGGAATGAAAAACTGTTTTTT; CDR3 protein: CASSQRGQGNEKLFF
CDR3 length: 13; clone size: -; V gene: TRBV7-2; D gene: -; J gene: TRBJ1-2; CDR3 DNA: TGTGCCAGCAGCTTATTCAATTCCTATGGCTACACCTTC; CDR3 protein: CASSLFNSYGYTF
CDR3 length: 16; clone size: -; V gene: TRBV18; D gene: TRBD1; J gene: TRBJ2-1; CDR3 DNA: TGTGCCAGCTCACAGGCGACCGAACAGGGGGCGGATGAGCAGTTCTTC; CDR3 protein: CASSQATEQGADEQFF
CDR3 length: 18; clone size: -; V gene: TRBV14; D gene: -; J gene: TRBJ2-1; CDR3 DNA: TGTGCCAGCAGCCAAGATTTTAGAAGACAACCTCGCTACAATGAGCAGTTCTTC; CDR3 protein: CASSQDFRRQPRYNEQFF
CDR3 length: 14; clone size: -; V gene: TRBV7-2; D gene: -; J gene: TRBJ2-7; CDR3 DNA: TGTGCCAGCAGCTTGAGACTAAATCCCTACGAGCAGTACTTC; CDR3 protein: CASSLRLNPYEQYF
CDR3 length: 15; clone size: -; V gene: TRBV7-6; D gene: -; J gene: TRBJ2-1; CDR3 DNA: TGTGCCAGCAGCTTAGCGCCCCAGGGGTACAATGAGCAGTTCTTC; CDR3 protein: CASSLAPQGYNEQFF
CDR3 length: 13; clone size: -; V gene: TRBV10-3; D gene: -; J gene: TRBJ1-2; CDR3 DNA: TGTGCCATCAGTGCCGGAGGGCAACGTGGCTACACCTTC; CDR3 protein: CAISAGGQRGYTF
CDR3 length: 14; clone size: -; V gene: TRBV10-3; D gene: TRBD1; J gene: TRBJ1-2; CDR3 DNA: TGTGCCATCAGTTCCAGGGGGCGCCTCCTTGGCTACACCTTC; CDR3 protein: CAISSRGRLLGYTF
CDR3 length: 12; clone size: -; V gene: TRBV24-1; D gene: -; J gene: TRBJ2-1; CDR3 DNA: TGTGCCACCAGTGCGTTCCACAATGAGCAGTTCTTC; CDR3 protein: CATSAFHNEQFF
CDR3 length: 15; clone size: -; V gene: TRBV18; D gene: TRBD1; J gene: TRBJ2-5; CDR3 DNA: TGTGCCAGCTCACCCTACAGGGGGCGGATGGAGACCCAGTACTTC; CDR3 protein: CASSPYRGRMETQYF
CDR3 length: 15; clone size: -; V gene: TRBV6-5; D gene: TRBD1; J gene: TRBJ1-1; CDR3 DNA: TGTGCCAGCAGTTACCGAAACGACAGGGCGACTGAAGCTTTCTTT; CDR3 protein: CASSYRNDRATEAFF
CDR3 length: 11; clone size: many; V gene: TRBV27; D gene: TRBD2; J gene: TRBJ2-7; CDR3 DNA: TGTGCCAGCAGGGGGGGGAGTGTGCAGTACTTC; CDR3 protein: CASRGGSVQYF
CDR3 length: 11; clone size: -; V gene: TRBV18; D gene: -; J gene: TRBJ2-5; CDR3 DNA: TGTGCCAGCTCGTCCGGTGAGACCCAGTACTTC; CDR3 protein: CASSSGETQYF
CDR3 length: 16; clone size: -; V gene: TRBV5-4; D gene: TRBD2; J gene: TRBJ2-1; CDR3 DNA: TGTGCCAGCAGAGGGACTAGCGGATACCAATACAATGAGCAGTTCTTC; CDR3 protein: CASRGTSGYQYNEQFF
CDR3 length: 13; clone size: -; V gene: TRBV5-1; D gene: -; J gene: TRBJ2-7; CDR3 DNA: TGCGCCAGCAGCTTCAACAGGGCGCACGAGCAGTACTTC; CDR3 protein: CASSFNRAHEQYF
CDR3 length: 16; clone size: -; V gene: TRBV30; D gene: -; J gene: TRBJ1-4; CDR3 DNA: TGTGCCTGGAGTGTAGGGGTGACCGCCCTTGGTGAAAAACTGTTTTTT; CDR3 protein: CAWSVGVTALGEKLFF
CDR3 length: 14; clone size: few; V gene: TRBV3-1/TRBV3-2; D gene: -; J gene: TRBJ2-7; CDR3 DNA: TGTGCCAGCAGCCAAGGGGGCACGACCTACGAGCAGTACTTC; CDR3 protein: CASSQGGTTYEQYF
CDR3 length: 13; clone size: once; V gene: TRBV6-5; D gene: -; J gene: TRBJ2-5; CDR3 DNA: TGTGCCAGCAGTTACCCCCCGGGGGAGACCCAGTACTTC; CDR3 protein: CASSYPPGETQYF
CDR3 length: 16; clone size: -; V gene: TRBV6-5; D gene: -; J gene: TRBJ1-6; CDR3 DNA: TGTGCCAGCAGTTACACCAGCCGGGGAGATAATTCACCCCTCCACTTT; CDR3 protein: CASSYTSRGDNSPLHF
CDR3 length: 13; clone size: -; V gene: TRBV10-1; D gene: -; J gene: TRBJ1-1; CDR3 DNA: TGCGCCAGCAGTGTCTCACAGTCAAGTGAAGCTTTCTTT; CDR3 protein: CASSVSQSSEAFF
CDR3 length: 14; clone size: -; V gene: TRBV19; D gene: -; J gene: TRBJ2-3; CDR3 DNA: TGTGCCAGTAGCCACGGGTCGGGCACAGATACGCAGTATTTT; CDR3 protein: CASSHGSGTDTQYF
CDR3 length: 17; clone size: -; V gene: TRBV18; D gene: -; J gene: TRBJ2-6; CDR3 DNA: TGTGCCAGCTCACCTGTACAGGGCAGCTCTGGGGCCAACGTCCTGACTTTC; CDR3 protein: CASSPVQGSSGANVLTF
CDR3 length: 14; clone size: -; V gene: TRBV6-5; D gene: TRBD1; J gene: TRBJ1-1; CDR3 DNA: TGTGCCAGCAGTTACCCCGGGACAGGGGGTCGAGCTTTCTTT; CDR3 protein: CASSYPGTGGRAFF
CDR3 length: 14; clone size: -; V gene: TRBV5-4; D gene: -; J gene: TRBJ1-2; CDR3 DNA: TGTGCCAGCAGCCCTATGGGGGGGTTTTATGGCTACACCTTC; CDR3 protein: CASSPMGGFYGYTF
CDR3 length: 14; clone size: -; V gene: TRBV4-3; D gene: TRBD2; J gene: TRBJ2-4; CDR3 DNA: TGCGCCAGCAGCCCGACCGGGGAGGGGAACATTCAGTACTTC; CDR3 protein: CASSPTGEGNIQYF
CDR3 length: 16; clone size: -; V gene: TRBV23-1; D gene: -; J gene: TRBJ1-1; CDR3 DNA: TGCGCCAGCAGTCAATCGAAAGGCAGGTTGAACACTGAAGCTTTCTTT; CDR3 protein: CASSQSKGRLNTEAFF
CDR3 length: 17; clone size: -; V gene: TRBV5-1; D gene: -; J gene: TRBJ1-1; CDR3 DNA: TGCGCCAGCAGCCCCGACGGGAACCTCAACATGAACACTGAAGCTTTCTTT; CDR3 protein: CASSPDGNLNMNTEAFF
CDR3 length: 21; clone size: -; V gene: TRBV4-2; D gene: -; J gene: TRBJ2-6; CDR3 DNA: TGTGCCAGCAGCCAAGATGACTTTGGCAGGGTCGGTCTGGCTGGGGCCAACGTCCTGACTTTC; CDR3 protein: CASSQDDFGRVGLAGANVLTF
CDR3 length: 13; clone size: -; V gene: TRBV6-5; D gene: -; J gene: TRBJ1-1; CDR3 DNA: TGTGCCAGCAGAATCGAGGGAGACACTGAAGCTTTCTTT; CDR3 protein: CASRIEGDTEAFF
CDR3 length: 15; clone size: few; V gene: TRBV7-9; D gene: -; J gene: TRBJ1-3; CDR3 DNA: TGTGCCAGCAGCTCGTTTCGGGCAGGGGGAAACACCATATATTTT; CDR3 protein: CASSSFRAGGNTIYF